What follows are 20 T cell receptor beta chains derived from one specimen sequenced in a study of human T cells and chemical hapten exposure (dated by TCRdb to the early 2020s). The protocol used for the library was RACE. The listed sequencing device is NextSeq 500. Starting from the raw public reads, TCRdb applied fastp trimming at Q25, assembled clones with MiXCR and retained in-frame beta chains. Each CDR3 protein appears once, grouped with its most common genes and DNA. This sample comprises around 200,000 distinct CDR3 sequences, approximately 29% of them detected only once. The leading ten clones occupy 2.9% of the sample. This specimen's time point label, interpreted: pre-sensitization, week 0. Taken with the paper, the label for treatment or condition translates to: therapeutic diphenylcyclopropenone sensitization with weekly scalp DPC. The material sequenced was whole blood, taken in connection with sensitization to the hapten diphenylcyclopropenone (DPC). The receptors here all came from a woman aged 30 to 39 with alopecia areata. Some clones in this sample may be carry-over from other donors' samples.

This clonotype was seen a handful of times. The V gene is TRBV24-1, the J gene TRBJ2-1, with D maybe TRBD2 (6 bases). In germline, CDR1 is KGHDR, CDR2 SFDVKD. The CDR3 spans 14 residues. Trimming removed 3 bases at V and 4 bases at J, with 9 bases between. The CDR3 reads CATSDARGYNEQFF. The CDR3 DNA sequence: TGTGCCACCAGTGATGCGCGGGGATACAATGAGCAGTTCTTC.

The chain employs TRBV27 and TRBJ2-7; possibly TRBD1 for D (6 bases). Per the germline V gene, CDR1 is MNHEY and CDR2 is SMNVEV (reference sequence). V was pared by 5 bases and J by 0 bases, with 11 bases between. CDR3 size: 14 residues. CDR3 nucleotides: TGTGCCAGCAGTCAAACAGGGAACTCCTACGAGCAGTACTTC. Residues: CASSQTGNSYEQYF.

The V gene is TRBV3-1, the J gene TRBJ1-6; D call uncertain. This CDR3 comprises 14 residues. Between the trimmed V and J ends, which lost 1 base and 7 bases, there was a span of 8 bases. Germline values: CDR1 LGHDT, CDR2 YNNKEL (reference sequence). The CDR3 is CASSQVRLNSPLHF. CDR3 DNA sequence: TGTGCCAGCAGCCAAGTTCGCCTAAATTCACCCCTCCACTTT.

J is TRBJ2-5 and V is TRBV12-3 or TRBV12-4, with no clear D. V lost 2 bases to trimming and J lost 5 bases, with 9 bases between them. The CDR3 contains 13 residues. CDR3: CASSLSVVETQYF. For the CDR3, the DNA is TGTGCCAGCAGTTTATCGGTTGTGGAGACCCAGTACTTC.

CDR3 in amino acids: CASSFRGTGVYNEQFF. In nucleotides, the CDR3 is TGTGCCAGCAGTTTCCGCGGGACAGGGGTCTACAATGAGCAGTTCTTC. The chain links TRBV6-5 to TRBJ2-1; the match to TRBD1 covers 10 bases. Germline V CDR1 and CDR2: MNHEY, SVGAGI. CDR3 size: 16 residues. With V trimmed by 4 bases and J by 3 bases, 6 bases remained unmatched.

The chain links TRBV29-1 to TRBJ2-3; no firm D call. V shed 6 bases and J shed 5 bases, with 9 bases lying between them. This CDR3 contains 11 residues. From germline, CDR1 is SQVTM and CDR2 ANQGSEA. The CDR3, as DNA: TGCAGCGTCAAAAACCAAGATACGCAGTATTTT. Translating gives CSVKNQDTQYF.

This clonotype has a handful of counts. The chain has TRBV2 and TRBJ1-1; 8 bases map to TRBD1. V trimming: 8 bases; J trimming: 0 bases; junction bases outside the gene matches: 5. Germline-derived CDR1 and CDR2 are SNHLY and FYNNEI. The length of the CDR3 is 14 residues. The CDR3 region has the DNA TGTGCCAGCCGGAGGACAGGGATGAACACTGAAGCTTTCTTT. Its protein product is CASRRTGMNTEAFF.

V usage is TRBV28 and J usage is TRBJ2-7, with a tentative D call TRBD1 (6 bases). Germline V CDR1 and CDR2: MDHEN, SYDVKM. The length of the CDR3 is 14 residues. V was cut by 10 bases and J by 3 bases, with 19 bases left in between. The CDR3 loop reads CATESGTSYYEQYF. In DNA, the CDR3 is TGTGCCACTGAATCCGGGACATCCTACTACGAGCAGTACTTC.

This sequence joins TRBV29-1 and TRBJ2-1; TRBD1 might be the D (6 bases). CDR1 SQVTM and CDR2 ANQGSEA come from the germline V gene. V lost 5 bases and J lost 1, with 12 bases in between. CDR3 length: 14 amino acids. CDR3 residues: CSVLGQLSYNEQFF. CDR3 sequence (DNA): TGCAGCGTTCTCGGACAGCTATCCTACAATGAGCAGTTCTTC.

The table lists this clonotype with many counts. J is TRBJ2-1 and V is TRBV29-1; TRBD2 aligns across 7 bases. CDR3 size: 15 residues. Germline trimming cut 4 bases from V and 8 bases from J; bases unmatched to any gene: 14. CDR1 SQVTM and CDR2 ANQGSEA come from the germline V gene. The CDR3 region has the DNA TGCAGCGTTGTAGGCGGGAGATCCGCACCGGATGAGCAGTTCTTC. Translated: CSVVGGRSAPDEQFF.

This clonotype appeared a few times. CDR3: CASSLSPSLYEQYF. In nucleotides, the CDR3 is TGTGCCAGCAGTTTATCCCCATCCTTATACGAGCAGTACTTC. The chain uses TRBV28 and TRBJ2-7; D is uncertain. Germline CDR1 MDHEN, CDR2 SYDVKM. Trimming removed 1 base at V and 4 bases at J, with 11 bases between. This CDR3 is built from 14 residues.

The chain combines TRBV7-9 with TRBJ1-5; 9 bases map to TRBD1. J lost 5 bases, V lost 1 base, and 3 bases had no gene match. This CDR3 has 15 residues. Per germline, CDR1 SEHNR and CDR2 FQNEAQ (reference sequence). CDR3 in amino acids: CASSLVQGADQPQHF. CDR3 nucleotide sequence: TGTGCCAGCAGCTTAGTACAGGGGGCTGATCAGCCCCAGCATTTT.

In this sample, this clonotype turned up a few times. V gene TRBV29-1 combines with J gene TRBJ2-2, with 7 bases fitting TRBD2. The CDR3 spans 14 residues. Losses at the gene ends were 5 bases for V and 3 bases for J; bases not matched to a gene: 6. Per the germline V gene, CDR1 is SQVTM and CDR2 is ANQGSEA. The CDR3 is CSVQRGGYTGELFF. CDR3 nucleotides: TGCAGCGTTCAGCGCGGGGGTTACACCGGGGAGCTGTTTTTT.

The chain links TRBV29-1 to TRBJ2-7, with a tentative D call TRBD2 (6 bases). This CDR3 spans 13 amino acids. From germline, CDR1 is SQVTM and CDR2 ANQGSEA. The V end lost 7 bases, the J end lost 2 bases, and 15 bases lay between the germline ends. The CDR3 loop is CSAAAGTTYEQYF. The CDR3 DNA reads TGCAGCGCTGCGGCGGGGACCACCTACGAGCAGTACTTC.

The chain combines TRBV11-1 with TRBJ2-2; 11 bases align to TRBD1. Trimming took 5 bases from V and 4 from J; bases not matched to a gene: 6. Germline CDR1 reads SGHAT; CDR2 reads FQDESV (reference sequence). The CDR3 runs 16 residues. The CDR3 sequence is CASSPSGQGVTGELFF. In nucleotides, the CDR3 is TGTGCCAGCAGCCCATCGGGACAGGGGGTCACCGGGGAGCTGTTTTTT.

The gene calls are TRBV27 and TRBJ1-1; no definite D call. The CDR3 extends over 14 amino acids. The germline gives CDR1 MNHEY, CDR2 SMNVEV (reference sequence). The V gene lost 3 bases and the J gene lost 4 bases, with 12 bases spanning the gap. CDR3 in DNA: TGTGCCAGCAGTTTCGTCCGGGGAGGCACTGAAGCTTTCTTT. Its translation: CASSFVRGGTEAFF.

This clonotype was seen more than once but under ten times. Compared with germline, one end of the junction differs, possibly owing to a read error. The chain has TRBV29-1 and TRBJ2-5; 9 positions match TRBD2. The CDR3 has 14 residues. Germline assignment: CDR1 SQVTM and CDR2 ANQGSEA. The CDR3 loop reads CSVEAGGLGETQYF. CDR3 sequence (DNA): TGCAGCGTCGAAGCGGGAGGTCTAGGGGAGACCCAGTACTTC.

This sequence joins TRBV4-1 and TRBJ1-3, with D unclear. The germline V gene has CDR1 MGHRA and CDR2 YSYEKL. The CDR3 extends over 15 amino acids. V shed 0 bases and J shed 4 bases, with 10 bases lying between them. The CDR3 nucleotides are TGCGCCAGCAGCCAAGATACCGGAGGCGGAAACACCATATATTTT. It encodes CASSQDTGGGNTIYF.

This chain joins TRBV9 and TRBJ1-5; D gene unclear. V was shortened by 3 bases and J by 2 bases, with 9 bases between the two germline ends. The CDR3 runs to 14 residues. CDR1 is SGDLS, CDR2 YYNGEE, per germline. The CDR3 loop reads CASSGGDGNQPQHF. As DNA, the CDR3 is TGTGCCAGCAGCGGTGGGGATGGCAATCAGCCCCAGCATTTT.

This clonotype was seen at least ten times. The rearrangement uses TRBV29-1 and TRBJ2-7, with D uncertain. In germline, CDR1 is SQVTM, CDR2 ANQGSEA. Trimming took off 0 bases at V and 6 bases at J, with 24 bases between the two ends. The CDR3 has 17 amino acids. The CDR3 coding sequence is TGCAGCGTTGAAGATCGGAGCTCCCACTTGCTGGTAAGCGAGCAGTACTTC. As protein: CSVEDRSSHLLVSEQYF.